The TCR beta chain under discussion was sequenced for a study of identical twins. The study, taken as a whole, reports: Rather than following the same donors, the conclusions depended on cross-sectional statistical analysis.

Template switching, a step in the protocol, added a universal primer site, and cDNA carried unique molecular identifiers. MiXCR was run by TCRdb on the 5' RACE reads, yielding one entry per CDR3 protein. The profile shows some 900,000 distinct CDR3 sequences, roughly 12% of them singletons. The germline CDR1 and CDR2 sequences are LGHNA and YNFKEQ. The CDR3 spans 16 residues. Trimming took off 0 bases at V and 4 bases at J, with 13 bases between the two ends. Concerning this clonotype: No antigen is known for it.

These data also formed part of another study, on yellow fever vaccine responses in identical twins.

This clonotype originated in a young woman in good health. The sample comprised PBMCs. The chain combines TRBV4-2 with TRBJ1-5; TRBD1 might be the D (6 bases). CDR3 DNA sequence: TGTGCCAGCAGCCAAGAGGACGGACAGAAAAATCAGCCCCAGCATTTT. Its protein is CASSQEDGQKNQPQHF.